Listed below are T cell receptor beta chains from one sample, sequenced in a study of CD8 T cells in ankylosing spondylitis. TCRdb re-called the 5' RACE reads with MiXCR, one entry per CDR3 protein. The data hold over 450,000 distinct CDR3 sequences, with about 12% observed a single time. Sequencing was done on a sample of blood, either unsorted or a sorted T cell fraction (not recorded which). The receptors stem from a male donor with ankylosing spondylitis. Each CDR3 is given with its conserved first and last residue. A D gene is named only where the DNA matches it firmly. Rows give clone size only sometimes, using once, few, many, or a class for an expanded clone.

DNA: TGTGCCAGCAGCGAAAGGGCGGGTCAGCCCCAGCATTTT
CDR3: CASSERAGQPQHF
D: NA
size: few
J: TRBJ1-5
V: TRBV7-2

DNA: TGTGCCAGCAGTGACTCGACAGCCAGCACAGATACGCAGTATTTT
CDR3: CASSDSTASTDTQYF
D: NA
size: NA
J: TRBJ2-3
V: TRBV6-4

DNA: TGTGCCAGCAGCGTAGGGGGGTCTGGAAACACCATATATTTT
CDR3: CASSVGGSGNTIYF
D: NA
size: few
J: TRBJ1-3
V: TRBV7-2

DNA: TGTGCCAGCAGCTTGGAGGAAAGGGTGGGAGAAAAACTGTTTTTT
CDR3: CASSLEERVGEKLFF
D: NA
size: NA
J: TRBJ1-4
V: TRBV5-5

DNA: TGCAGCGTTGAAACGGGTTGGGCTAGCGGGAGTGTGGGAAACATTCAGTACTTC
CDR3: CSVETGWASGSVGNIQYF
D: TRBD2
size: few
J: TRBJ2-4
V: TRBV29-1

DNA: TGTGCCAGCAGCCCACGGGGGACTAGCGGGACCACCGGGGAGCTGTTTTTT
CDR3: CASSPRGTSGTTGELFF
D: TRBD2
size: many
J: TRBJ2-2
V: TRBV3-1

DNA: TGTGCCAGCAGCCCATCGCGCCGGGGGCAGTATTTT
CDR3: CASSPSRRGQYF
D: NA
size: NA
J: TRBJ2-3
V: TRBV11-2

DNA: TGTGCCACCAGTGATCCCGGACAGGGTGGGAGCACCGGGGAGCTGTTTTTT
CDR3: CATSDPGQGGSTGELFF
D: TRBD1
size: many
J: TRBJ2-2
V: TRBV24-1

DNA: TGTGCCACCAGCAGGGACAGGGAAAATGAGCAGTTCTTC
CDR3: CATSRDRENEQFF
D: TRBD1
size: NA
J: TRBJ2-1
V: TRBV15

DNA: TGTGCCAGCAGCGTAGAGACGGGACTTACGCAGTATTTT
CDR3: CASSVETGLTQYF
D: NA
size: few
J: TRBJ2-3
V: TRBV9

DNA: TGTGCCAGCAGCCAAGGAGGTAATAGCAATCAGCCCCAGCATTTT
CDR3: CASSQGGNSNQPQHF
D: NA
size: few
J: TRBJ1-5
V: TRBV4-2

DNA: TGCAGCGTTGAGGGAACGGGAGGCTACACCTTC
CDR3: CSVEGTGGYTF
D: NA
size: NA
J: TRBJ1-2
V: TRBV29-1

DNA: TGCAGTGCTAGTTCTCTAGCGGGAGGGCAGGGAGACACGCAGTATTTT
CDR3: CSASSLAGGQGDTQYF
D: TRBD2
size: NA
J: TRBJ2-3
V: TRBV20-1

DNA: TGCAGTGCTGGAAGGGACAGACAGAACACTGAAGCTTTCTTT
CDR3: CSAGRDRQNTEAFF
D: TRBD1
size: NA
J: TRBJ1-1
V: TRBV20-1

DNA: TGCAGTGCCCCTCCGGGACAGGGGGCAGGTACGCAGTATTTT
CDR3: CSAPPGQGAGTQYF
D: TRBD1
size: few
J: TRBJ2-3
V: TRBV20-1

DNA: TGCAGTGCTAGCAGGGGGTGGGACACCGGGGAGCTGTTTTTT
CDR3: CSASRGWDTGELFF
D: TRBD1
size: NA
J: TRBJ2-2
V: TRBV20-1

DNA: TGTGCCAGCAGTTTTTCCGGCGGATACTCTGGAAACACCATATATTTT
CDR3: CASSFSGGYSGNTIYF
D: NA
size: NA
J: TRBJ1-3
V: TRBV12-3/TRBV12-4

DNA: TGCGCCAGCAGCCAGCCTGAGGGACTAGCGGGAGTGAACAATGAGCAGTTCTTC
CDR3: CASSQPEGLAGVNNEQFF
D: TRBD2
size: NA
J: TRBJ2-1
V: TRBV4-1

DNA: TGCAGTGCTAGACTTTCTGGACTAGTCCCCAAGCAGTTCTTC
CDR3: CSARLSGLVPKQFF
D: TRBD2
size: few
J: TRBJ2-1
V: TRBV20-1

DNA: TGTGCCAGCAGCTTCACTAGCGGGAGGACCGGGGAGCTGTTTTTT
CDR3: CASSFTSGRTGELFF
D: TRBD2
size: many
J: TRBJ2-2
V: TRBV7-2

DNA: TGCAGTGCCTGGTCTTCCGGGACCAGTTCCACAGATACGCAGTATTTT
CDR3: CSAWSSGTSSTDTQYF
D: NA
size: NA
J: TRBJ2-3
V: TRBV20-1

DNA: TGCAGTGCTGAGCCGGGACAGGGGGTCACCGGGGAGCTGTTTTTT
CDR3: CSAEPGQGVTGELFF
D: TRBD1
size: few
J: TRBJ2-2
V: TRBV20-1

DNA: TGTGCCAGCACCGGGGACAGGTTTTTTGGCTACACCTTC
CDR3: CASTGDRFFGYTF
D: TRBD1
size: few
J: TRBJ1-2
V: TRBV3-1

DNA: TGTGCCAGCAGCCAGGGGATAAGCTCCTACGAGCAGTACTTC
CDR3: CASSQGISSYEQYF
D: NA
size: few
J: TRBJ2-7
V: TRBV4-2

DNA: TGTGCCAGCAGCTTGGACGGCGGCTTCTGGAACACCATATATTTT
CDR3: CASSLDGGFWNTIYF
D: NA
size: few
J: TRBJ1-3
V: TRBV5-5

DNA: TGTGCCAGCAGCCTGACAGGGGAAGGCTACACCTTC
CDR3: CASSLTGEGYTF
D: TRBD1
size: many
J: TRBJ1-2
V: TRBV2

DNA: TGCAGTGCTAGAGGCGAGACGGGTCAGCCCCAGCATTTT
CDR3: CSARGETGQPQHF
D: NA
size: few
J: TRBJ1-5
V: TRBV20-1

DNA: TGTGCCAGCAGCTTACAGGGAGGTCAGACAGATACGCAGTATTTT
CDR3: CASSLQGGQTDTQYF
D: NA
size: NA
J: TRBJ2-3
V: TRBV5-5

DNA: TGTGCCAGCAGCTTACTTCCTAGCGGGAGCTGGCAGTACTTC
CDR3: CASSLLPSGSWQYF
D: TRBD2
size: NA
J: TRBJ2-7
V: TRBV13

DNA: TGTGCCAGCAGCCCGCGTATGGAGGGAGAGACCCAGTACTTC
CDR3: CASSPRMEGETQYF
D: NA
size: few
J: TRBJ2-5
V: TRBV7-2

DNA: TGTGCCAGCAGCGTAGGCGGGAGAGGAATCACCGGGGAGCTGTTTTTT
CDR3: CASSVGGRGITGELFF
D: TRBD2
size: few
J: TRBJ2-2
V: TRBV9

DNA: TGTGCCAGCAGCTTAGAAGGGATCAGCAATCAGCCCCAGCATTTT
CDR3: CASSLEGISNQPQHF
D: NA
size: NA
J: TRBJ1-5
V: TRBV7-8

DNA: TGTGCCAGCTCTGACGGATACTATGGCTACACCTTC
CDR3: CASSDGYYGYTF
D: NA
size: NA
J: TRBJ1-2
V: TRBV14

DNA: TGTGCCAGCAGCTTATACAGGAGCTCTGGGGCCAACGTCCTGACTTTC
CDR3: CASSLYRSSGANVLTF
D: NA
size: NA
J: TRBJ2-6
V: TRBV5-5

DNA: TGCGCCAGCAGCTCGATAGCAGAGAACACCGGGGAGCTGTTTTTT
CDR3: CASSSIAENTGELFF
D: NA
size: few
J: TRBJ2-2
V: TRBV5-1

DNA: TGTGCCAGCAGCGTAGCAGGGACAGGGCGTTACGAGCAGTACTTC
CDR3: CASSVAGTGRYEQYF
D: TRBD1
size: few
J: TRBJ2-7
V: TRBV9

DNA: TGTGCCAGCAGCCAACGCCAGGACGGCTCACCCCTCCACTTT
CDR3: CASSQRQDGSPLHF
D: NA
size: few
J: TRBJ1-6
V: TRBV3-1

DNA: TGTGCCAGCAGTTACCCCTTCGGACAGGCCGGGGATGAGCAGTTCTTC
CDR3: CASSYPFGQAGDEQFF
D: TRBD1
size: few
J: TRBJ2-1
V: TRBV6-2/TRBV6-3

DNA: TGCAGTGCTAGTGTAGCGGGAGCGTACACAGATACGCAGTATTTT
CDR3: CSASVAGAYTDTQYF
D: TRBD2
size: few
J: TRBJ2-3
V: TRBV20-1

DNA: TGTGCCAGCACCATGGGGGGGCTAGCGGGACACACAGATACGCAGTATTTT
CDR3: CASTMGGLAGHTDTQYF
D: TRBD2
size: NA
J: TRBJ2-3
V: TRBV25-1

DNA: TGCAGTGCTAGCGGGACAGCGAACACTGAAGCTTTCTTT
CDR3: CSASGTANTEAFF
D: TRBD1
size: NA
J: TRBJ1-1
V: TRBV20-1

DNA: TGCAGTGCTAGAGCTGGGGCAGATACGCAGTATTTT
CDR3: CSARAGADTQYF
D: NA
size: few
J: TRBJ2-3
V: TRBV20-1

DNA: TGCAGTGCTAGATACAGAGGGTCCTCCTTCTCCTACGAGCAGTACTTC
CDR3: CSARYRGSSFSYEQYF
D: NA
size: NA
J: TRBJ2-7
V: TRBV20-1

DNA: TGTGCCAGCACCCATGAGCCCTTGGGACTAGCGGGAGGGCACCACGAGCAGTACTTC
CDR3: CASTHEPLGLAGGHHEQYF
D: TRBD2
size: NA
J: TRBJ2-7
V: TRBV12-3/TRBV12-4

DNA: TGTGCCAGCAGCTTAGGGGGAGGGGGGTGGAATCAGCCCCAGCATTTT
CDR3: CASSLGGGGWNQPQHF
D: NA
size: few
J: TRBJ1-5
V: TRBV7-9

DNA: TGTGCCAGCAGTTCTGTCAAAGGAGTGGAGACCCAGTACTTC
CDR3: CASSSVKGVETQYF
D: NA
size: few
J: TRBJ2-5
V: TRBV5-6

DNA: TGTGCCACCAGTGATGGGGGTCAATGGACCGGGGAGCTGTTTTTT
CDR3: CATSDGGQWTGELFF
D: NA
size: few
J: TRBJ2-2
V: TRBV24-1

DNA: TGTGCCAGCTCACTTGCCGGGACAGATACTTCCTACGAGCAGTACTTC
CDR3: CASSLAGTDTSYEQYF
D: TRBD1
size: NA
J: TRBJ2-7
V: TRBV18

DNA: TGTGCCAGCAGTTTTGTGGACGGTCAGGATCAGTACTTC
CDR3: CASSFVDGQDQYF
D: NA
size: NA
J: TRBJ2-4
V: TRBV12-3/TRBV12-4

DNA: TGTGCCAGCAGCTTAGAGAGGGACTTAAAAGAGACCCAGTACTTC
CDR3: CASSLERDLKETQYF
D: NA
size: NA
J: TRBJ2-5
V: TRBV7-2

DNA: TGCGCCAGCAGTCCCTACCAGGGAGGGACCGGGGAGCTGTTTTTT
CDR3: CASSPYQGGTGELFF
D: TRBD2
size: NA
J: TRBJ2-2
V: TRBV10-1

DNA: TGCAGCGTTGAACTGCCCAGCATAGAGACCCAGTACTTC
CDR3: CSVELPSIETQYF
D: NA
size: many
J: TRBJ2-5
V: TRBV29-1